This T cell receptor beta chain is drawn from a study of T cell changes during pregnancy in multiple sclerosis. The assay was immunoSEQ multiplex PCR, and TCRdb's table has in-frame clones only and misses some. The sample shows about 38,000 clones, around 87% of them seen only once. CDR1 SGHRS and CDR2 YFSETQ come from the germline V gene. V was cut by 0 bases and J by 2 bases, with 5 bases left in between. The CDR3 is made up of 13 amino acids. The chain links TRBV5-1 to TRBJ2-5, with unresolved D. The source was CD4+ T cells from peripheral blood mononuclear cells, collected in the second trimester of pregnancy. This receptor was taken from a female donor with multiple sclerosis, enrolled in a pregnancy study. The CDR3 spells CASSLGPQETQYF. DNA for the CDR3: TGCGCCAGCAGCTTGGGGCCTCAAGAGACCCAGTACTTC.